This passage covers 20 T cell receptor beta chains from one sample sequenced in a study of blood T cell repertoires in COVID-19. Measured with immunoSEQ multiplex PCR; TCRdb has only the in-frame clones, and not every one. The sample lists 300,000 to 500,000 clones, around nine tenths occurring once. Source material: PBMCs or T cells enriched from blood (not recorded which). These receptors were taken from a woman aged 30 to 39 with acute COVID-19.

The chain combines TRBV7-2 with TRBJ1-4; the D gene is possibly TRBD1 (6 bases). Germline CDR1 reads SGHTA; CDR2 reads FQGNSA. The CDR3 contains 15 residues. Trimming cost V 5 bases and J 0 bases, with 10 bases left between them. CDR3 sequence reads: CASSPRTATNEKLFF. The CDR3 nucleotides are TGTGCCAGCAGCCCCCGGACAGCAACTAATGAAAAACTGTTTTTT.

V is TRBV24-1 and J is TRBJ2-3; weak D call: TRBD2 (5 bases). The length of the CDR3 is 13 residues. In germline, CDR1 is KGHDR, CDR2 SFDVKD. Trimming stripped 1 base from V and 5 bases from J, with 6 bases between. The CDR3 reads CATSDFAGDTQYF. CDR3 bases: TGTGCCACCAGTGATTTCGCGGGAGATACGCAGTATTTT.

The chain carries TRBV4-3 and TRBJ1-2, with D possibly matching TRBD1 (5 bases). V was cut by 1 base and J by 8 bases, with 23 bases left in between. Looked up from germline, CDR1 is LGHNA and CDR2 is YSLEER. The CDR3 extends over 17 amino acids. In DNA form, the CDR3 reads TGCGCCAGCAGCCAAGTTGCCTCCGACAGATTGGGTGGGGGCTACACCTTC. Protein product: CASSQVASDRLGGGYTF.

This chain joins TRBV18 and TRBJ2-2; TRBD2 aligns across 7 bases. V gave up 2 bases and J gave up 0 bases; unmatched junction bases: 3. CDR1 KGHSH and CDR2 LQKENI come from the germline V gene. CDR3 length: 16 residues. The CDR3 DNA reads TGTGCCAGCTCACCAAACGGGGGGTCGAACACCGGGGAGCTGTTTTTT. As protein: CASSPNGGSNTGELFF.

This clone has just one count. This chain uses TRBV24-1 with TRBJ2-1; 13 bases match TRBD2. Germline assignment: CDR1 KGHDR and CDR2 SFDVKD. The V segment lost 6 bases and the J segment 7 bases; nucleotides outside the gene matches: 2. This CDR3 is 14 amino acids long. For the CDR3, the DNA is TGTGCCACCAGTACTAGCGGGGGGGGAAATGAGCAGTTCTTC. Its protein product is CATSTSGGGNEQFF.

The V and J genes are TRBV19 and TRBJ2-1; possible D gene TRBD1, 5 bases. V dropped 7 bases and J dropped 4 bases, with 14 bases sitting between them. CDR3 size: 14 residues. Germline CDR1 and CDR2: LNHDA and SQIVND (reference sequence). For the CDR3, the DNA is TGTGCCAGTAAGGAAACAGGCGAATACAATGAGCAGTTCTTC. Protein sequence: CASKETGEYNEQFF.

V and J are TRBV2 and TRBJ1-1; 10 nucleotides match TRBD1. V trimming: 6 bases; J trimming: 1 base; junction bases outside the gene matches: 8. Per the germline V gene, CDR1 is SNHLY and CDR2 is FYNNEI. The CDR3 is 16 residues long. The CDR3 region has the DNA TGTGCCAGCAGCCGGGACAGGGGACCATCGAACACTGAAGCTTTCTTT. Protein: CASSRDRGPSNTEAFF.

The chain carries TRBV7-2 and TRBJ2-3; possibly TRBD2 for D (5 bases). V lost 1 base and J 1 base, leaving 12 bases between the germline ends. The CDR3 sequence is 16 residues long. CDR1 is SGHTA, CDR2 FQGNSA, per germline. The CDR3 sequence is CASSLGESSGTDTQYF. For the CDR3, the DNA is TGTGCCAGCAGCTTAGGGGAGAGCAGCGGCACAGATACGCAGTATTTT. Supplemented by reference TRBV7-2 and TRBJ2-3, the full variable domain reads GAGVSQSPSNKVTEKGKDVELRCDPISGHTALYWYRQSLGQGLEFLIYFQGNSAPDKSGLPSDRFSAERTGGSVSTLTIQRTQQEDSAVYLCASSLGESSGTDTQYFGPGTRLTVL.

About this clone: Other DNA sequences from this sample encode an identical CDR3 as well. The V call is TRBV27, the J call TRBJ2-7; 8 bases are a match to TRBD1. The CDR3 contains 13 residues. Germline-derived CDR1 and CDR2 are MNHEY and SMNVEV (reference sequence). The J segment lost 3 bases and the V segment lost 6 bases, leaving 4 bases of the junction unmatched. The CDR3 spells CASSPGTGYEQYF. The CDR3, as DNA: TGTGCCAGCAGCCCCGGGACAGGCTACGAGCAGTACTTC.

The CDR3 here is CASSRGEDTEAFF. The CDR3 coding sequence is TGTGCCAGCAGCCGTGGAGAGGACACTGAAGCTTTCTTT. The rearrangement uses TRBV12-3 or TRBV12-4 and TRBJ1-1; D ambiguous. The CDR3 runs to 13 residues. V lost 6 bases and J lost 3, with 11 bases in between.

This clone was seen a handful of times. The V gene is TRBV24-1, the J gene TRBJ1-2; no clear D gene. The CDR3 loop spans 14 amino acids. The V gene lost 3 bases and the J gene lost 4 bases, with 11 bases spanning the gap. Germline loops: CDR1 KGHDR, CDR2 SFDVKD. CDR3 in amino acids: CATSDDGIFYGYTF. The CDR3 DNA sequence: TGTGCCACCAGTGATGACGGGATTTTCTATGGCTACACCTTC.

In DNA form, the CDR3 reads TGTGCCAGCAGTTACAGAGAGGGGGCGGGTGGCTACACCTTC. Translated, it gives CASSYREGAGGYTF. The chain uses TRBV6-6 and TRBJ1-2; 7 bases align to TRBD1. The germline CDR1 and CDR2 sequences are MNHNY and SVGAGI (reference sequence). J was trimmed by 7 bases and V by 2 bases; bases with no gene match: 7. This CDR3 spans 14 amino acids.

This clone was counted a single time. The chain couples TRBV24-1 to TRBJ2-5, with 8 bases aligning to TRBD2. CDR3 size: 16 residues. Trimming cost V 4 bases and J 0 bases; bases outside gene matches: 6. The V gene's germline CDR1 is KGHDR and CDR2 SFDVKD. CDR3 protein: CATSDGRGGYQETQYF. CDR3 bases: TGTGCCACCAGTGACGGACGCGGGGGGTACCAAGAGACCCAGTACTTC.

The chain links TRBV7-8 to TRBJ1-2; 7 positions match TRBD1. The V gene's germline CDR1 is SGHVS and CDR2 FQNEAQ. This CDR3 has 13 amino acids. V shed 4 bases, J shed 7 bases, and the junction held 6 bases outside the gene matches. CDR3 sequence (DNA): TGTGCCAGCAGCTCATCAGGGGGGTTTGGCTACACCTTC. Translation gives CASSSSGGFGYTF.

The V call is TRBV10-3, the J call TRBJ1-1; possibly TRBD1 for D (6 bases). CDR1 is ENHRY and CDR2 is SYGVKD in the germline V gene. Trimming took 4 bases from V and 3 from J, leaving 9 bases between them. The CDR3 contains 13 residues. The DNA for the CDR3 is TGTGCCATCAGTGGTACAGGGTACACTGAAGCTTTCTTT. It yields the protein CAISGTGYTEAFF.

The rearrangement joins TRBV10-3 to TRBJ2-7; a possible D gene is TRBD1 (6 bases). Trimming stripped 3 bases from V and 4 bases from J, with 13 bases between. Germline CDR1 reads ENHRY; CDR2 reads SYGVKD. The length of the CDR3 is 14 residues. The CDR3 nucleotides read TGTGCCATCAGTGATCAGGGGCCCTCTTACGAGCAGTACTTC. Residues: CAISDQGPSYEQYF.

This clone was observed once. The chain joins TRBV28 to TRBJ1-2; tentative D call: TRBD1 (6 bases). V shed 9 bases and J shed 0 bases, with 11 bases lying between them. Per germline, CDR1 MDHEN and CDR2 SYDVKM. CDR3 size: 13 residues. Here the CDR3 reads CASNEGANYGYTF. For the CDR3, the DNA is TGTGCCAGTAATGAGGGGGCTAACTATGGCTACACCTTC.

The V and J genes are TRBV24-1 and TRBJ2-6; 7 bases fit TRBD1. Unmatched junction bases numbered 15, after V lost 5 bases and J lost 0 bases. The V gene's germline CDR1 is KGHDR and CDR2 SFDVKD. This CDR3 region has 20 residues. The chain's CDR3 is CATSGWKADRPDSGANVLTF. In nucleotides, the CDR3 is TGTGCCACCAGTGGATGGAAAGCGGACAGGCCAGACTCTGGGGCCAACGTCCTGACTTTC.

Concerning this clone: One junction end disagrees with the germline gene, perhaps due to a read error. DNA for the CDR3: TGTGCCAGCAGCCAAGGACAGGGAATCACCATATATTTT. Its protein product is CASSQGQGITIYF. The genes are TRBV14 and TRBJ1-3; 7 bases map to TRBD1. There are 13 residues in the CDR3. Germline V gives CDR1 SGHDN, CDR2 FVKESK.

V and J are TRBV5-5 and TRBJ2-7, with TRBD1 matching 9 bases. J was trimmed by 3 bases and V by 4 bases; bases with no gene match: 11. The CDR3 extends over 16 amino acids. The germline gives CDR1 SGHKS, CDR2 YYEKEE (reference sequence). Written as DNA, the CDR3 is TGTGCCAGCAGCCAGGACAGGGGAGGGACCTACTACGAGCAGTACTTC. This gives the protein CASSQDRGGTYYEQYF.